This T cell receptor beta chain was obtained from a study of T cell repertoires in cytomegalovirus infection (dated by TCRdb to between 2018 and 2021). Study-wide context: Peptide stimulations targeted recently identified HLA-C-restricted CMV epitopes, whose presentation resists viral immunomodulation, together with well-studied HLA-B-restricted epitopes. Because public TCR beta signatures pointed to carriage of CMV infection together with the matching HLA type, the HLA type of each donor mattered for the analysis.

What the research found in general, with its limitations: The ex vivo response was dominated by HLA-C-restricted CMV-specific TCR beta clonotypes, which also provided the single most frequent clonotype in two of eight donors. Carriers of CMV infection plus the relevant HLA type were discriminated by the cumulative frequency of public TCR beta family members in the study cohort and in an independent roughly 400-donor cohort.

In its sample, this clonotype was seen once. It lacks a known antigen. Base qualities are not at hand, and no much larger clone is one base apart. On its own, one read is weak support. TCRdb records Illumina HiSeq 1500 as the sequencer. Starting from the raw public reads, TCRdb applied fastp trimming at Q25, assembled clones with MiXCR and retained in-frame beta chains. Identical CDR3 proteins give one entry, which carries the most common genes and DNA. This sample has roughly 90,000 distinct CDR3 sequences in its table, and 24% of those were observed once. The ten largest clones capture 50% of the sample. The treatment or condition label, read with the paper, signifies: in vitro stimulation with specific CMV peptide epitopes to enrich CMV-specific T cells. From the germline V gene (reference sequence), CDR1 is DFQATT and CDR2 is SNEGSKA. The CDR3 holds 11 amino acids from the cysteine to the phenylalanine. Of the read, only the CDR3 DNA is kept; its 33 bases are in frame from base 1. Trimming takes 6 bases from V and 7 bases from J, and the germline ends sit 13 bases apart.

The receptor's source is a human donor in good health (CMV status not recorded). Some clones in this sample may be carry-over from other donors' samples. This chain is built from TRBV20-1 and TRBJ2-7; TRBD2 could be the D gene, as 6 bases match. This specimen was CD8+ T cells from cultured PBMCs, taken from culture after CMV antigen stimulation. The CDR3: CSAPIADEQYF. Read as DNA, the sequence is TGCAGTGCGCCTATAGCGGATGAGCAGTACTTC.